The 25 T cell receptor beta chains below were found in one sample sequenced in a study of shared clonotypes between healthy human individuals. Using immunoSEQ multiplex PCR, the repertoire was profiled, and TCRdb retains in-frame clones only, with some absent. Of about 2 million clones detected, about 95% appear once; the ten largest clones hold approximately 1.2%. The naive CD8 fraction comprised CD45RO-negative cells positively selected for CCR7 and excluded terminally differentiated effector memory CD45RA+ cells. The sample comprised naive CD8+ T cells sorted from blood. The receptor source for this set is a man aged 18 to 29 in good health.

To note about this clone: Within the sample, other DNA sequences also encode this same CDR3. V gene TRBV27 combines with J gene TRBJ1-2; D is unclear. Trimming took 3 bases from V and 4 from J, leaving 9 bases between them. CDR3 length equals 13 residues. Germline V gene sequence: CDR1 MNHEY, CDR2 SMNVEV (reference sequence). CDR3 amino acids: CASSFGVGYGYTF. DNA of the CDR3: TGTGCCAGCAGTTTTGGGGTGGGCTATGGCTACACCTTC.

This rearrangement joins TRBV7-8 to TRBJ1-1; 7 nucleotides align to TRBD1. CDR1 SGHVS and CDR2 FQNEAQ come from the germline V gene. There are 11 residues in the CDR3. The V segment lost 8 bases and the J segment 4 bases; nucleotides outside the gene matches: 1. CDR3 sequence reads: CASQGGTEAFF. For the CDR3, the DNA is TGTGCCAGCCAGGGGGGCACTGAAGCTTTCTTT.

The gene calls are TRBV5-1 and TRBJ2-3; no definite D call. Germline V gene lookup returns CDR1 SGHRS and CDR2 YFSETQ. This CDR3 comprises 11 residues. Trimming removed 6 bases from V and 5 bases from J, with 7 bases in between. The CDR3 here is CASNRLDTQYF. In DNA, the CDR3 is TGCGCCAGCAACAGACTAGATACGCAGTATTTT.

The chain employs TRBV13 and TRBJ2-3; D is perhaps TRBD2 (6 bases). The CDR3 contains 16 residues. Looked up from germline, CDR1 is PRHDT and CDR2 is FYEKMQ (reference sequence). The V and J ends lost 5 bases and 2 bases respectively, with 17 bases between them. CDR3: CASSPRDLSFTDTQYF. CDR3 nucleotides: TGTGCCAGCAGCCCACGGGACTTAAGCTTCACAGATACGCAGTATTTT.

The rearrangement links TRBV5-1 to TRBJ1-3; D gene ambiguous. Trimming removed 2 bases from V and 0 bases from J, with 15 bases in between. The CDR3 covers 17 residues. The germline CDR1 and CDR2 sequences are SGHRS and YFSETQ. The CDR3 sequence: CASSFPGPLSSGNTIYF. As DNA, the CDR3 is TGCGCCAGCAGCTTTCCCGGGCCCCTGAGCTCTGGAAACACCATATATTTT.

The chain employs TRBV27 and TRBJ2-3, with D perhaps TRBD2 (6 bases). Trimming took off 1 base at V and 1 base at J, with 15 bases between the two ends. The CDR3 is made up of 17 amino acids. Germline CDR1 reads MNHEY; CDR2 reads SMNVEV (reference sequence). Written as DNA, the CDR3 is TGTGCCAGCAGTTTATTAGCGTCGGCTAGCGGCACAGATACGCAGTATTTT. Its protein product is CASSLLASASGTDTQYF.

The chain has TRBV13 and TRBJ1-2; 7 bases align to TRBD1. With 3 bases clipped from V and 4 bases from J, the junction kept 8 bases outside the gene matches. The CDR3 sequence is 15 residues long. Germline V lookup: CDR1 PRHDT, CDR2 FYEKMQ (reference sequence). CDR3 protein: CASSLGQGEIYGYTF. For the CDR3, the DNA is TGTGCCAGCAGCTTGGGGCAGGGGGAGATCTATGGCTACACCTTC. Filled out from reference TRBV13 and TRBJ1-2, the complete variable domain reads AAGVIQSPRHLIKEKRETATLKCYPIPRHDTVYWYQQGPGQDPQFLISFYEKMQSDKGSIPDRFSAQQFSDYHSELNMSSLELGDSALYFCASSLGQGEIYGYTFGSGTRLTVV.

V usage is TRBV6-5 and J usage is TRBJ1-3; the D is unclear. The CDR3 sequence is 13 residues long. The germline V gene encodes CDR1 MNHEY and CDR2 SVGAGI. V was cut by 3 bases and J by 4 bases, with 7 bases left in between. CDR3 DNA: TGTGCCAGCAGTTATTATAGAGGAAACACCATATATTTT. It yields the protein CASSYYRGNTIYF.

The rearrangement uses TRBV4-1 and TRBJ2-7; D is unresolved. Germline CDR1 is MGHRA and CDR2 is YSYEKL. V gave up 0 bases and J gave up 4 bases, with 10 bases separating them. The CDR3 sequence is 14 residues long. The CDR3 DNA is TGCGCCAGCAGCCAAGATAAGGCATATTACGAGCAGTACTTC. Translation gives CASSQDKAYYEQYF.

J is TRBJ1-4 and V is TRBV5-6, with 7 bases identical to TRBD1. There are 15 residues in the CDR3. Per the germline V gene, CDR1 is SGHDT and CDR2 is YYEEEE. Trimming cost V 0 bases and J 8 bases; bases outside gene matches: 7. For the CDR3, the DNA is TGTGCCAGCAGCTTGGGAGGGGGCCCAGGAGAAAAACTGTTTTTT. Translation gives CASSLGGGPGEKLFF.

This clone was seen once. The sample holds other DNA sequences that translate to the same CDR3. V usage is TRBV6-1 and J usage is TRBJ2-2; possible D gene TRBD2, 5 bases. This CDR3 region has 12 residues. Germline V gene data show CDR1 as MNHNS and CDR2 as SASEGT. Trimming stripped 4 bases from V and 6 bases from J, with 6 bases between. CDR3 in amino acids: CASSGGSGELFF. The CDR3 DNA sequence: TGTGCCAGCAGTGGAGGGTCCGGGGAGCTGTTTTTT.

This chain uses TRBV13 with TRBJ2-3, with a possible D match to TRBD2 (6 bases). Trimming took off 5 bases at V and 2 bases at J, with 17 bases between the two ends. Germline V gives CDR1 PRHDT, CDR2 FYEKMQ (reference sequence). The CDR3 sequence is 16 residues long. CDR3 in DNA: TGTGCCAGCAGCGCCCGACTTAGCGGCCTCACAGATACGCAGTATTTT. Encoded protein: CASSARLSGLTDTQYF.

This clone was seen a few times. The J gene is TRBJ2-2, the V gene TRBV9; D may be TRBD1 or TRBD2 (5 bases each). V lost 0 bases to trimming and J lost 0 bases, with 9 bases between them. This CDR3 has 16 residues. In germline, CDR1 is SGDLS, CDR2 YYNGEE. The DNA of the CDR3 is TGTGCCAGCAGCGTAGGTGGGGGAGCGAACACCGGGGAGCTGTTTTTT. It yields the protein CASSVGGGANTGELFF. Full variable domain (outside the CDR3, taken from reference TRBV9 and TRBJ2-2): DSGVTQTPKHLITATGQRVTLRCSPRSGDLSVYWYQQSLDQGLQFLIQYYNGEERAKGNILERFSAQQFPDLHSELNLSSLELGDSALYFCASSVGGGANTGELFFGEGSRLTVL.

The CDR3 DNA is TGTGCCAGCAGTTTTAGCGGCCTAGAGCAGTACTTC. Its translation: CASSFSGLEQYF. The gene calls are TRBV27 and TRBJ2-7; D perhaps matches TRBD2 (6 bases). This CDR3 is built from 12 residues. V was cut by 3 bases and J by 7 bases, with 10 bases left in between. Germline V lookup: CDR1 MNHEY, CDR2 SMNVEV (reference sequence).

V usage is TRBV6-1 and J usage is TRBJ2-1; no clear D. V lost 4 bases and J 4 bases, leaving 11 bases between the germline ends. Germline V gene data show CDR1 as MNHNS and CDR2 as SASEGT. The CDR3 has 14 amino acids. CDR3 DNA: TGTGCCAGCAGTGCTGGGCTCGAGTACAATGAGCAGTTCTTC. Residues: CASSAGLEYNEQFF.

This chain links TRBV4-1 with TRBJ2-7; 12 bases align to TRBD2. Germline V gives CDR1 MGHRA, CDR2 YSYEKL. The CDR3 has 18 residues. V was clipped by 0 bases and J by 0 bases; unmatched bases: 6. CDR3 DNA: TGCGCCAGCAGCCAAGAGCTAGCGGGAGGGACCGCCTCCTACGAGCAGTACTTC. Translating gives CASSQELAGGTASYEQYF.

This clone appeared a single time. The CDR3 DNA is TGTGCCAGCAGAGGGGATGAGCAGTTCTTC. Amino acid sequence: CASRGDEQFF. This chain joins TRBV2 and TRBJ2-1; possible D gene TRBD1, 5 bases. V was shortened by 6 bases and J by 8 bases, with 5 bases between the two germline ends. CDR3 length: 10 amino acids. Germline V gives CDR1 SNHLY, CDR2 FYNNEI. Drawing the rest from reference TRBV2 and TRBJ2-1, the complete variable domain is EPEVTQTPSHQVTQMGQEVILRCVPISNHLYFYWYRQILGQKVEFLVSFYNNEISEKSEIFDDQFSVERPDGSNFTLKIRSTKLEDSAMYFCASRGDEQFFGPGTRLTVL.

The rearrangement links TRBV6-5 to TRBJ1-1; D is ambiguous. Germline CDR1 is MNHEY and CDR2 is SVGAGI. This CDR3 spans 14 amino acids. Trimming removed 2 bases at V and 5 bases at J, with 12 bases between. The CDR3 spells CASSYPGSLTEAFF. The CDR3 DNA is TGTGCCAGCAGTTACCCCGGGAGCCTAACTGAAGCTTTCTTT.

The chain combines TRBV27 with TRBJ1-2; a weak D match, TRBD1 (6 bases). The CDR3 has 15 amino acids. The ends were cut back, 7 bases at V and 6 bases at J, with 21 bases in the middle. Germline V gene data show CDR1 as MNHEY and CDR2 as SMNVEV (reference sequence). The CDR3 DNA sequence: TGTGCCAGCACCTTATTACCTACAGGGACACATGGCTACACCTTC. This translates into CASTLLPTGTHGYTF.

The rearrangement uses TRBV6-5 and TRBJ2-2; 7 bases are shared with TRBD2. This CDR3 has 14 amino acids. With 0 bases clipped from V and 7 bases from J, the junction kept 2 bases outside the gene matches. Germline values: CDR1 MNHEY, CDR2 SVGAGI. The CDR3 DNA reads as TGTGCCAGCAGTTACTCGGGAGGGGACGGGGAGCTGTTTTTT. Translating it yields CASSYSGGDGELFF.

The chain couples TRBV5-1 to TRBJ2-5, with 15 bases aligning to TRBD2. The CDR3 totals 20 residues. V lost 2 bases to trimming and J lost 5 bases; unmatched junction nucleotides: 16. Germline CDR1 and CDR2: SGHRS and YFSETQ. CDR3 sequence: CASSLLPRTSGRAREETQYF. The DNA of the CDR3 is TGCGCCAGCAGCTTACTACCCCGGACTAGCGGGAGGGCCCGGGAGGAGACCCAGTACTTC.

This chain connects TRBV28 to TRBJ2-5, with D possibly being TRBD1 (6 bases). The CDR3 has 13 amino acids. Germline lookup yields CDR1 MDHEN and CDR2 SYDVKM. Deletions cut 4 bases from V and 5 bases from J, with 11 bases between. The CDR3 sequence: CASSSTGWETQYF. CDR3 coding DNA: TGTGCCAGCAGTTCCACAGGGTGGGAGACCCAGTACTTC.

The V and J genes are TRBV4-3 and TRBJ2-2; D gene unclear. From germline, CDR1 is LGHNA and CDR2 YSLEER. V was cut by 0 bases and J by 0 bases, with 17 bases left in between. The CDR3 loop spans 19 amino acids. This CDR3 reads CASSQDPREADTNTGELFF. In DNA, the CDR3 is TGCGCCAGCAGCCAAGATCCCCGTGAGGCAGATACGAACACCGGGGAGCTGTTTTTT.

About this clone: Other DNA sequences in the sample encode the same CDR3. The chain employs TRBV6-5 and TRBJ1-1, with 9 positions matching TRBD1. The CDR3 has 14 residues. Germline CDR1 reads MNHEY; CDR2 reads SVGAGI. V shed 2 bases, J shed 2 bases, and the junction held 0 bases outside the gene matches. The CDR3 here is CASSYTGGNTEAFF. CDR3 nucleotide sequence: TGTGCCAGCAGTTACACAGGGGGCAACACTGAAGCTTTCTTT.

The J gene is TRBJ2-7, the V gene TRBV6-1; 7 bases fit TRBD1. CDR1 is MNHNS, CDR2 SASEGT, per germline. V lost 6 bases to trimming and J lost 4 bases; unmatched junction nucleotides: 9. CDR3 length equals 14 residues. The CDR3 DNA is TGTGCCAGCAGAGCACAGGGGCGAAATTACGAGCAGTACTTC. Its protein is CASRAQGRNYEQYF.